This T cell receptor (beta chain) was sequenced in a study of T cells after yellow fever vaccination. Overall study findings and caveats: The presence of abundant clonotypes contaminating from the bulk population was possible in FACS-sorted repertoires. Faster peaking, at day 5 versus 15, marked a secondary response that was weaker. The CD4 and CD8 compartments had a small share of their clonotypes in common.

As TCR cDNA was made by 5'RACE template switching, a universal primer site and UMIs were added. TCRdb re-called the 5' RACE reads through MiXCR, storing one row per CDR3 protein. The sample has under 200,000 distinct CDR3 sequences, about 7% seen once. This clonotype occurred a few times. Its antigen is not known. CDR1 is SEHNR, CDR2 FQNEAQ, per germline (reference sequence). CDR3 size: 13 residues. V lost 1 base and J lost 4, with 7 bases in between. This sequence was found in a man younger than 35 who received the YFV17D yellow fever vaccine. Sequenced here: CD4+ T cells sorted from PBMCs, sampled less than 6 days after the first yellow fever vaccination. The chain carries TRBV7-9 and TRBJ1-2, with unresolved D. CDR3 amino acids: CASSLVPGYGYTF. In DNA form, the CDR3 reads TGTGCCAGCAGCTTAGTTCCAGGCTATGGCTACACCTTC.